The source of this T cell receptor beta chain is a study of blood T cell repertoires in COVID-19. Study background: PBMCs, B-cell-depleted T cells, or T cells provided the cDNA or gDNA that made up the material.

This CDR3 comprises 15 residues. The germline V gene encodes CDR1 SGHTA and CDR2 FQGNSA. Trimming shortened V by 2 bases and J by 1 base, and 9 bases separated the two germline ends. Produced via immunoSEQ multiplex PCR; TCRdb's table is partial and in-frame only. The table records 200,000 to 250,000 clones, 80% to 90% of them present only once. Participant age was roughly 18 to 89 years, and participants resided in about 25 US areas. J is TRBJ2-1 and V is TRBV7-2; D is unclear. This receptor was obtained from a man aged 18 to 30 with acute COVID-19. The material sequenced was PBMCs or T cells enriched from blood (not recorded which). The CDR3 protein is CASSLKAGSYNEQFF. The CDR3 DNA reads as TGTGCCAGCAGCTTAAAAGCCGGTTCCTACAATGAGCAGTTCTTC. The whole variable domain, filled in from reference TRBV7-2 and TRBJ2-1, reads GAGVSQSPSNKVTEKGKDVELRCDPISGHTALYWYRQSLGQGLEFLIYFQGNSAPDKSGLPSDRFSAERTGGSVSTLTIQRTQQEDSAVYLCASSLKAGSYNEQFFGPGTRLTVL.